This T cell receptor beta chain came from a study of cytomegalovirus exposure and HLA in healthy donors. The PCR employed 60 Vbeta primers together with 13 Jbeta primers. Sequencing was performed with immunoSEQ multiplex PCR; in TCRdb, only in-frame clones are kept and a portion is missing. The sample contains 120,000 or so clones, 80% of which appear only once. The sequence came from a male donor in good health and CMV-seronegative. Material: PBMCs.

The CDR3 here is CASSLALGQYNEQFF. The CDR3 DNA reads TGTGCCAGCAGCTTAGCCCTAGGACAGTACAATGAGCAGTTCTTC. The chain recombines TRBV11-1 with TRBJ2-1; tentatively, D is TRBD1 (6 bases). The V gene's germline CDR1 is SGHAT and CDR2 FQDESV (reference sequence). The CDR3 loop spans 15 amino acids. The V end was cut by 0 bases, the J end by 4 bases, with 10 bases between. Full variable domain (rest looked up from reference TRBV11-1 and TRBJ2-1): EAEVAQSPRYKITEKSQAVAFWCDPISGHATLYWYRQILGQGPELLVQFQDESVVDDSQLPKDRFSAERLKGVDSTLKIQPAELGDSAMYLCASSLALGQYNEQFFGPGTRLTVL.